This T cell receptor (beta chain) was retrieved from a study of blood T cell repertoires in COVID-19. Looking at the study overall: From the United States, Italy and Spain came samples of acute and convalescent COVID-19. PBMCs, B-cell-depleted T cells, or T cells were the source of the cDNA or gDNA that made up the material.

Turning to this clone: One end of the junction is discordant with germline, which a read error may explain.

In the original workflow: Estimation of nucleated cell counts relied on the amplification of reference gene primers. Produced via immunoSEQ multiplex PCR; TCRdb's table is partial and in-frame only. The V and J calls and clone size are taken from that table; D and trimming were inferred from the DNA. The sample has around 67,000 clones, about 81% seen once; the top ten hold 9.2%. This TCR was recovered from a human donor in a cohort sampled during active COVID-19. The sample taken for sequencing was peripheral blood.

This CDR3 is CASSQGQGPQETQYF. The CDR3 DNA reads TGTGCTAGCAGCCAAGGACAGGGACCCCAAGAGACCCAGTACTTC. The genes are TRBV7-7 and TRBJ2-5; the match to TRBD1 covers 8 bases. Germline CDR1 and CDR2: SSHAT and FNYEAQ (reference sequence). CDR3 length equals 15 residues.